Listed below are T cell receptor beta chains from one sample, sequenced in a study of graft-versus-host responses after intestinal transplantation. Produced via immunoSEQ multiplex PCR; TCRdb's table is partial and in-frame only. The sample lists about 80,000 clones, about 90% occurring once. The starting material was PBMCs, obtained 98 days after intestinal transplantation. These receptors were obtained from a human patient who received an intestinal transplant, so some T cells may come from the graft donor. CDR3s include the opening cysteine and the closing phenylalanine or tryptophan. Fields, in order: V gene, D gene, clone size, J gene, CDR3 DNA, CDR3 protein. A D gene is named only where the DNA matches it firmly. The size field is filled for only some rows; it gives once, few, many or a size class.

TRBV4-1	-	-	TRBJ2-7	TGCGCCAGCAGCCAAGAGGGTGGGGCTGGAGACGAGCAGTACTTC	CASSQEGGAGDEQYF
TRBV5-3	-	once	TRBJ1-5	TGTGCCAGAAGCTTCAGGATGGGCAATCAGCCCCAGCATTTT	CARSFRMGNQPQHF
TRBV10-1	TRBD1	-	TRBJ2-7	TGCGCCAGCAGCAGACAGGGACATTCCTACGAGCAGTACTTC	CASSRQGHSYEQYF
TRBV7-9	TRBD1	-	TRBJ1-5	TGTGCCAGCACATTATCCGGACAGGGGCATTACAATCAGCCCCAGCATTTT	CASTLSGQGHYNQPQHF
TRBV2	TRBD1	-	TRBJ2-7	TGTGCCAGCAGCCTACAGGGGGGTCCCTACGAGCAGTACTTC	CASSLQGGPYEQYF
TRBV9	-	-	TRBJ1-6	TGTGCCAGCACCATCGACTGCTGCCGCTCACCCCTCCACTTT	CASTIDCCRSPLHF
TRBV9	-	-	TRBJ2-7	TGTGCCAGCAGCGTAGCTCTCGGGTACGAGCAGTACTTC	CASSVALGYEQYF
TRBV7-2	-	-	TRBJ2-1	TGTGCCAGCAGCACGGACAGCTCCTACAATGAGCAGTTCTTC	CASSTDSSYNEQFF
TRBV19	-	-	TRBJ2-7	TGTGCCAGTACCATTGGGGACAACACACAACCCCCCTACGAGCAGTACTTC	CASTIGDNTQPPYEQYF
TRBV9	-	-	TRBJ2-1	TGTGCCAGCAGCGGAGAGGGGGGGAATCGAAATGAGCAGTTCTTC	CASSGEGGNRNEQFF
TRBV5-1	TRBD1	-	TRBJ2-2	TGCGCCAGCAGCTCCGGGACAGCGATAAGCACCGGGGAGCTGTTTTTT	CASSSGTAISTGELFF
TRBV30	TRBD2	-	TRBJ2-1	TGTGCCTGGGCCCGTTGGCTAGCGGGAGCCACGGGTTACAATGAGCAGTTCTTC	CAWARWLAGATGYNEQFF
TRBV5-1	-	-	TRBJ2-3	TGCGCCAGCAGCTTCGGGCCCAGCACAGATACGCAGTATTTT	CASSFGPSTDTQYF
TRBV30	-	-	TRBJ2-5	TGTGCCTGGAGTTCGAGCGGCGGGGAGACCCAGTACTTC	CAWSSSGGETQYF
TRBV6-6	TRBD1	-	TRBJ2-1	TGTGCCAGCACTCCGACAGGGTCCAATGAGCAGTTCTTC	CASTPTGSNEQFF
TRBV2	TRBD2	-	TRBJ2-3	TGTGCCAGCAGGATCCGGACTAGCGGGGGGAGCACAGATACGCAGTATTTT	CASRIRTSGGSTDTQYF
TRBV21-1	-	-	TRBJ2-3	TGTGCCAGCAGCAAGATTAAACAGGGGGAGCACACAGATACGCAGTATTTT	CASSKIKQGEHTDTQYF
TRBV10-2	-	-	TRBJ2-1	TGCGCCAGTTCGGGACGGGCGAGCTCCTACAATGAGCAGTTCTTC	CASSGRASSYNEQFF
TRBV11-3	-	-	TRBJ2-1	TGTGCCAGCAGCGTTACCGCCGTCTCTAATGAGCAGTTCTTC	CASSVTAVSNEQFF
TRBV10-3	-	-	TRBJ2-1	TGTGCCATCAGTCCCGGAGGGACCTCCTACAATGAGCAGTTCTTC	CAISPGGTSYNEQFF
TRBV10-1	TRBD1	-	TRBJ2-5	TGCGCCAGCAGTCCGACAGGGTCGGGAGAGACCCAGTACTTC	CASSPTGSGETQYF
TRBV6-4	-	-	TRBJ2-2	TGTGCCAGCAGTGACGGTAGGGGGGCGAACACCGGGGAGCTGTTTTTT	CASSDGRGANTGELFF
TRBV21-1	-	-	TRBJ2-5	TGTGCCAGCAGCCTAAGGGGGGCAGATCAAGAGACCCAGTACTTC	CASSLRGADQETQYF
TRBV7-9	-	-	TRBJ2-5	TGTGCCAGCAGCTTCAGGTTAGGGACCCAGTACTTC	CASSFRLGTQYF
TRBV10-3	-	-	TRBJ1-1	TGTGCCATCAGTGAGTCTCCGGACACTGAAGCTTTCTTT	CAISESPDTEAFF
TRBV5-1	-	-	TRBJ2-1	TGCGCCAGCAGCTGGACCCCCAGCGTAGCCAGCTCCTACAATGAGCAGTTCTTC	CASSWTPSVASSYNEQFF
TRBV5-4	TRBD1	-	TRBJ2-3	TGTGCCAGCAGCTCCCCCCGGACAGGTGAAGATACGCAGTATTTT	CASSSPRTGEDTQYF
TRBV6-5	-	-	TRBJ2-7	TGTGCCAGCAGTCAGAGGGGGGCCCCCTACGAGCAGTACTTC	CASSQRGAPYEQYF
TRBV5-4	-	-	TRBJ2-5	TGTGCCAGCAGCTTGTGGGAGTCTGCCAGAGCGGAAGAGACCCAGTACTTC	CASSLWESARAEETQYF
TRBV7-9	TRBD1	-	TRBJ2-7	TGTGCCAGCAGCTTAACGGGGACAGAGGTTCCCTACGAGCAGTACTTC	CASSLTGTEVPYEQYF
TRBV5-6	TRBD1	once	TRBJ2-1	TGTGCCAGCAGCCCCTTTGGGACAGTATGGAATGAGCAGTTCTTC	CASSPFGTVWNEQFF
TRBV5-1	TRBD2	-	TRBJ2-5	TGCGCCAGCAGCGGATCTACTAGCGAGCAAGAGACCCAGTACTTC	CASSGSTSEQETQYF
TRBV7-9	TRBD2	-	TRBJ2-7	TGTGCCAGCAGCTTAGTGAAGGGGGGACTAGCGGGAGCGTCCTACGAGCAGTACTTC	CASSLVKGGLAGASYEQYF
TRBV6-5	-	-	TRBJ1-2	TGTGCCAGCAGGAGGACAGTGGGCTTCTATGGCTACACCTTC	CASRRTVGFYGYTF
TRBV28	TRBD1	-	TRBJ2-3	TGTGCCAGCAGTTTGTGGCAGGGGGGCACAGATACGCAGTATTTT	CASSLWQGGTDTQYF
TRBV4-2	TRBD2	-	TRBJ2-7	TGTGCCAGCAGCCAACCGGGACTAGCGGGGAATGAGCAGTACTTC	CASSQPGLAGNEQYF
TRBV6-5	-	few	TRBJ1-6	TGTGCCAGCAGTTACTCGGGGAGCGATCATTCACCCCTCCACTTT	CASSYSGSDHSPLHF
TRBV27	-	-	TRBJ2-5	TGTGCCAGCAGTTTAGTGCAGGGTCAGGGTACCCAGTACTTC	CASSLVQGQGTQYF
TRBV5-1	TRBD1	-	TRBJ1-3	TGCGCCAGCAGCCTCGGGACAGGGGCTGGAAACACCATATATTTT	CASSLGTGAGNTIYF
TRBV15	-	-	TRBJ2-7	TGTGCCACCAGCAGAGAACCCCTTAGCGTCTTGGAGCAGTACTTC	CATSREPLSVLEQYF
TRBV5-1	-	-	TRBJ2-1	TGCGCCAGCAGCGCGGGACTCTACAATGAGCAGTTCTTC	CASSAGLYNEQFF
TRBV6-5	-	few	TRBJ2-7	TGTGCCAGCGAGGCAGTGCCAGGAGATTACGAGCAGTACTTC	CASEAVPGDYEQYF
TRBV4-2	-	-	TRBJ2-7	TGTGCCAGCAGCCAAGAATCAACTAGCTGTTGCAACGAGCAGTACTTC	CASSQESTSCCNEQYF
TRBV14	-	-	TRBJ2-7	TGTGCCAGCAGCCAAGAGGGGGACGACGAGCAGTACTTC	CASSQEGDDEQYF
TRBV28	-	-	TRBJ1-3	TGTGCCAGCAGGTCACAGGGTTCGGGCTCTGGAAACACCATATATTTT	CASRSQGSGSGNTIYF
TRBV6-4	TRBD2	once	TRBJ2-1	TGTGCCAGCAGTGAAGAAGGACTAGTTCACAATGAGCAGTTCTTC	CASSEEGLVHNEQFF
TRBV2	TRBD1	-	TRBJ1-3	TGTGCCAGCTCTCAGGGGGCCGCTGGAAACACCATATATTTT	CASSQGAAGNTIYF
TRBV30	-	once	TRBJ1-1	TGTGCCTGGAGTCCCCGGACCGTGAACACTGAAGCTTTCTTT	CAWSPRTVNTEAFF
TRBV5-4	TRBD2	-	TRBJ2-5	TGTGCCAGCAGCTCACTAGCGGAGGGGGTAACCCAGTACTTC	CASSSLAEGVTQYF
TRBV11-1	-	-	TRBJ1-4	TGTGCCAGCAGCTTAACATTAGGTGAAAAACTGTTTTTT	CASSLTLGEKLFF
TRBV6-5	-	-	TRBJ1-1	TGTGCCAGCAGTTACGCCACCACGGGGTCTGAAGCTTTCTTT	CASSYATTGSEAFF
TRBV7-9	-	-	TRBJ1-1	TGTGCCAGCAGCTTCCGGGCGACTGAAGCTTTCTTT	CASSFRATEAFF
TRBV11-2	TRBD2	-	TRBJ2-1	TGTGCCAGCAGCTTAGGCAGGCGGGAGGAAGAAAACAATGAGCAGTTCTTC	CASSLGRREEENNEQFF
TRBV7-9	TRBD1	-	TRBJ2-7	TGTGCCAGCAGCTTTCTTACAGGGGGCTACGAGCAGTACTTC	CASSFLTGGYEQYF
TRBV7-9	-	-	TRBJ1-4	TGTGCCAGCAGCTTGGGCAGGGTCAATGAAAAACTGTTTTTT	CASSLGRVNEKLFF